This T cell receptor beta chain was profiled in a study of cytomegalovirus exposure and HLA in healthy donors. Across the whole study: Around 79 million unique TCRs, all from HLA-typed donors, were included in an early release of the data. Study-level findings and limits: The Asian-associated ancestry cluster reportedly had fewer N-insertions than the roughly 670-donor mean in a later analysis. The authors enumerated 150 to 200 TCR beta chains as linked to cytomegalovirus.

Use of 60 Vbeta and 13 Jbeta primers characterized the PCR. The repertoire was sequenced with immunoSEQ multiplex PCR; TCRdb's copy has only in-frame clones and lacks some. The sample shows more than 100,000 clones, 75% to 85% of them seen only once. At collection, donors were nominally healthy, but unrecorded immune exposures were probable. A remark on this clone: Its antigen is undetermined.

The V gene's germline CDR1 is MNHNS and CDR2 SASEGT. The CDR3 extends over 14 amino acids. Trimming removed 11 bases from V and 5 bases from J, with 21 bases in between. The sample taken for sequencing was PBMCs. V is TRBV6-1 and J is TRBJ1-1, with a weak D call TRBD1 (6 bases). This TCR was recovered from a young woman in good health and CMV-seropositive. In nucleotides, the CDR3 is TGTGCCCACACAGGGAAACCCCGGAAGACTGAAGCTTTCTTT. Its translation: CAHTGKPRKTEAFF.